Listed below are T cell receptor beta chains from one sample, sequenced in a study of T cell responses to AZD1222 COVID-19 vaccine. Method: immunoSEQ multiplex PCR; TCRdb's copy keeps in-frame clones and lacks some. The table shows 80,000 or so clones, with nearly 90% occurring only once. This material consisted of peripheral blood, taken on day 0 of AZD1222 vaccination. The receptors come from an adult in good health. Both conserved end residues are part of each CDR3. Each record gives: D gene, V gene, CDR3 length, clone size, J gene, CDR3 protein, CDR3 DNA. The D gene is left open where the match is weak. Size is stated for part of the rows, as once, few or many counts, or as a class when the clone is expanded.

d_call: -
v_call: TRBV12-3/TRBV12-4
cdr3_length: 12
clone_size: -
j_call: TRBJ1-5
cdr3_aa: CASSFGGQPQHF
cdr3_nt: TGTGCCAGCAGTTTTGGGGGTCAGCCCCAGCATTTT

d_call: TRBD1
v_call: TRBV5-1
cdr3_length: 15
clone_size: -
j_call: TRBJ1-1
cdr3_aa: CASSSQGARDTEAFF
cdr3_nt: TGCGCCAGCAGCTCTCAGGGGGCCCGGGACACTGAAGCTTTCTTT

d_call: -
v_call: TRBV23-1
cdr3_length: 13
clone_size: -
j_call: TRBJ1-1
cdr3_aa: CASSQGREGEAFF
cdr3_nt: TGCGCCAGCAGTCAAGGGAGGGAAGGTGAAGCTTTCTTT

d_call: TRBD2
v_call: TRBV3-1/TRBV3-2
cdr3_length: 16
clone_size: -
j_call: TRBJ2-7
cdr3_aa: CASSQGPTSGSYEQYF
cdr3_nt: TGTGCCAGCAGCCAAGGGCCCACTAGCGGCTCCTACGAGCAGTACTTC

d_call: -
v_call: TRBV6-5
cdr3_length: 14
clone_size: -
j_call: TRBJ1-1
cdr3_aa: CASSLDTRITEAFF
cdr3_nt: TGTGCCAGCAGCCTGGACACCAGAATCACTGAAGCTTTCTTT

d_call: -
v_call: TRBV6-6
cdr3_length: 15
clone_size: -
j_call: TRBJ2-7
cdr3_aa: CASSYTGKRHYEQYF
cdr3_nt: TGTGCCAGCAGTTACACAGGAAAAAGGCACTACGAGCAGTACTTC

d_call: -
v_call: TRBV6-5
cdr3_length: 13
clone_size: -
j_call: TRBJ1-1
cdr3_aa: CASSYNADREAFF
cdr3_nt: TGTGCCAGCAGTTACAACGCCGACCGGGAGGCTTTCTTT

d_call: TRBD1
v_call: TRBV7-6
cdr3_length: 14
clone_size: -
j_call: TRBJ1-2
cdr3_aa: CASSVQGAGYGYTF
cdr3_nt: TGTGCCAGCAGCGTACAGGGGGCTGGGTATGGCTACACCTTC

d_call: TRBD2
v_call: TRBV7-3
cdr3_length: 17
clone_size: once
j_call: TRBJ2-1
cdr3_aa: CASSPLAGATGYNEQFF
cdr3_nt: TGTGCCAGCAGCCCCTTAGCGGGAGCCACGGGTTACAATGAGCAGTTCTTC

d_call: -
v_call: TRBV25-1
cdr3_length: 15
clone_size: -
j_call: TRBJ1-4
cdr3_aa: CASSASDRSNEKLFF
cdr3_nt: TGTGCCAGCAGTGCCTCGGATAGGTCGAATGAAAAACTGTTTTTT

d_call: -
v_call: TRBV9
cdr3_length: 16
clone_size: -
j_call: TRBJ2-3
cdr3_aa: CASSATGISSTDTQYF
cdr3_nt: TGTGCCAGCAGCGCTACTGGAATTTCTAGCACAGATACGCAGTATTTT

d_call: TRBD1
v_call: TRBV18
cdr3_length: 14
clone_size: -
j_call: TRBJ2-7
cdr3_aa: CASSQGQGAYEQYF
cdr3_nt: TGTGCCAGCTCACAGGGACAGGGGGCTTACGAGCAGTACTTC

d_call: -
v_call: TRBV6-1
cdr3_length: 16
clone_size: -
j_call: TRBJ2-1
cdr3_aa: CASSGEGRGVYNEQFF
cdr3_nt: TGTGCCAGCAGTGGAGAGGGTCGAGGGGTTTACAATGAGCAGTTCTTC

d_call: TRBD2
v_call: TRBV19
cdr3_length: 15
clone_size: -
j_call: TRBJ2-7
cdr3_aa: CASSTVAGGIYEQYF
cdr3_nt: TGTGCCAGTAGTACCGTAGCGGGAGGGATCTACGAGCAGTACTTC